This is a list of T cell receptor beta chains from one sample in a study of OX40 agonist ivuxolimab in advanced cancers. Generated by immunoSEQ multiplex PCR, the TCRdb table keeps only in-frame clones and is missing some. The sample lists about 12,000 clones, over 70% seen once, with around 27% in the top ten. The input for sequencing was CD4+ or CD8+ T cells sorted from blood, taken in a trial of the OX40 agonist ivuxolimab. The source of these receptors is an adult with an advanced solid tumor such as melanoma, head and neck, liver or kidney cancer. CDR3s leave out the opening cysteine and the closing phenylalanine or tryptophan. Each record gives: CDR3 length, V gene, CDR3 protein.

cdr3_length: 13; v_call: TRBV28; cdr3_aa: ASSLRTVSYNEQF
cdr3_length: 8; v_call: TRBV6-5; cdr3_aa: ASRGSEQY
cdr3_length: 15; v_call: TRBV9; cdr3_aa: ASSPLRGARITGELF
cdr3_length: 11; v_call: TRBV29-1; cdr3_aa: SVEGAGRAEAF
cdr3_length: 9; v_call: TRBV7-2; cdr3_aa: ASSLTGELF
cdr3_length: 14; v_call: TRBV15; cdr3_aa: ATSTDSGRAINEQF
cdr3_length: 12; v_call: TRBV18; cdr3_aa: ASSRGTANTEAF
cdr3_length: 13; v_call: TRBV28; cdr3_aa: ASSFLRGGGNGYT
cdr3_length: 14; v_call: TRBV2; cdr3_aa: ASSDLVISGNNEQF
cdr3_length: 13; v_call: TRBV28; cdr3_aa: ASSLQVSANQPQH
cdr3_length: 13; v_call: TRBV6-5; cdr3_aa: ASSYSRAGADGYT
cdr3_length: 12; v_call: TRBV13; cdr3_aa: ASSSRQGRQPQH
cdr3_length: 12; v_call: TRBV5-8; cdr3_aa: ASSFLVAGDTQY
cdr3_length: 9; v_call: TRBV6-5; cdr3_aa: ASSEATTQY
cdr3_length: 12; v_call: TRBV14; cdr3_aa: ASSQETMRETQY
cdr3_length: 11; v_call: TRBV27; cdr3_aa: ASSLGLFYEQY
cdr3_length: 15; v_call: TRBV7-9; cdr3_aa: ASSQDPPERETGELF
cdr3_length: 15; v_call: TRBV10-3; cdr3_aa: AISESRGKKKGDTIY
cdr3_length: 13; v_call: TRBV19; cdr3_aa: ASSIDPGSSGELF
cdr3_length: 14; v_call: TRBV9; cdr3_aa: ASSVVQGRSTGELF
cdr3_length: 10; v_call: TRBV27; cdr3_aa: ASSFGQNEQF
cdr3_length: 11; v_call: TRBV27; cdr3_aa: ASSLVRADTQY
cdr3_length: 14; v_call: TRBV19; cdr3_aa: ASSIFGGRSYNEQF
cdr3_length: 11; v_call: TRBV5-1; cdr3_aa: ASSVWGEDEQF
cdr3_length: 12; v_call: TRBV27; cdr3_aa: ASSLIGGTGELF
cdr3_length: 13; v_call: TRBV19; cdr3_aa: ASSFAGSPADTQY
cdr3_length: 13; v_call: TRBV6-5; cdr3_aa: ASSPTWGSNQPQH
cdr3_length: 15; v_call: TRBV28; cdr3_aa: ASRPMRLAGGLKTQY
cdr3_length: 18; v_call: TRBV27; cdr3_aa: ASSLKIPGQGLPGANVLT
cdr3_length: 17; v_call: TRBV7-2; cdr3_aa: ASSPRTSGGLGIYNEQF
cdr3_length: 15; v_call: TRBV5-4; cdr3_aa: ASSQERGRGVIQPQH
cdr3_length: 9; v_call: TRBV28; cdr3_aa: ASSLVSEAF
cdr3_length: 11; v_call: TRBV27; cdr3_aa: ASSLSSSSEAF
cdr3_length: 11; v_call: TRBV29-1; cdr3_aa: SGTQTSGTEQY
cdr3_length: 14; v_call: TRBV2; cdr3_aa: ASSEGLGTSGGRGY
cdr3_length: 14; v_call: TRBV6-5; cdr3_aa: ASSYRPPSNTGELF
cdr3_length: 14; v_call: TRBV6-5; cdr3_aa: ASSYEAGGVRGGYT
cdr3_length: 13; v_call: TRBV9; cdr3_aa: ASSVEGIMANEQY
cdr3_length: 11; v_call: TRBV7-8; cdr3_aa: ASSFGKGTEAF
cdr3_length: 12; v_call: TRBV9; cdr3_aa: ASSPTSGQETQY
cdr3_length: 11; v_call: TRBV27; cdr3_aa: ASSLDGGETQY